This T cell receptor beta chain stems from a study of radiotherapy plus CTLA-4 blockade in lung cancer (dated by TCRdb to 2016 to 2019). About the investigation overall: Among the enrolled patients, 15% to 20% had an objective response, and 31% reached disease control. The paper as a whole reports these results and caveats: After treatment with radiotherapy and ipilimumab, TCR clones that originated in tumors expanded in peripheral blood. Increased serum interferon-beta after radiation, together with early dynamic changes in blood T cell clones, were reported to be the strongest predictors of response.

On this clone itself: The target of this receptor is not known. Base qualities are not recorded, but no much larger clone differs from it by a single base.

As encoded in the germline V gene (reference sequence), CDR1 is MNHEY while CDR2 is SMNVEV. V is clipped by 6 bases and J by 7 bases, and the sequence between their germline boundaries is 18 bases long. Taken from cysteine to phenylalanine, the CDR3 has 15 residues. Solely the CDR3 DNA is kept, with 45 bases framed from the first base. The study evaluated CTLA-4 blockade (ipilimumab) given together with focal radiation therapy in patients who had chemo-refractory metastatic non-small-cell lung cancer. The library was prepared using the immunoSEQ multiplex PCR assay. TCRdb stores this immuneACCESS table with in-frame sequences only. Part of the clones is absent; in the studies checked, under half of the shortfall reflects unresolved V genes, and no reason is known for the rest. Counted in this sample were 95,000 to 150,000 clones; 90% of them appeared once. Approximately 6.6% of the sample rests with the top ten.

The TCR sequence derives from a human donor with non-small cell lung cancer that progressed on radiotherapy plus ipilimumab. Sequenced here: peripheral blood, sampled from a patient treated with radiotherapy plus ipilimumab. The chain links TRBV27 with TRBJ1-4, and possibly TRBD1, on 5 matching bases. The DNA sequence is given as TGTGCCAGCAGCCTAACACAGGAGCCGATTGAAAAACTGTTTTTT. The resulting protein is CASSLTQEPIEKLFF.